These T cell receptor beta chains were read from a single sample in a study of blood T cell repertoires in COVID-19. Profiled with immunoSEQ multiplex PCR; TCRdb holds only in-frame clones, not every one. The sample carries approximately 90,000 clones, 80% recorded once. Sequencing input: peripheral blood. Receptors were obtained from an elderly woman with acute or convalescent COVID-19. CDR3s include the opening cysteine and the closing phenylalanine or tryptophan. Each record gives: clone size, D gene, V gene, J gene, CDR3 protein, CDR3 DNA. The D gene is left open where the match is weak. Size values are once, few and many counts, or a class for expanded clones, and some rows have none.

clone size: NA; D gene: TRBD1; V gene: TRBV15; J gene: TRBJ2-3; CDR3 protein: CATSRGQGAADTQYF; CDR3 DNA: TGTGCCACCAGCAGAGGCCAGGGGGCGGCAGATACGCAGTATTTT
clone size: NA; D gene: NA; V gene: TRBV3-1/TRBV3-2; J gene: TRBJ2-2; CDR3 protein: CASSPRTGELFF; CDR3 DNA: TGTGCCAGCAGCCCCCGGACCGGGGAGCTGTTTTTT
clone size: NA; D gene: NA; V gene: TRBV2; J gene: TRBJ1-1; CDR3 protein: CASSREKGGTEAFF; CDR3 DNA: TGTGCCAGCAGTCGTGAGAAGGGAGGAACTGAAGCTTTCTTT
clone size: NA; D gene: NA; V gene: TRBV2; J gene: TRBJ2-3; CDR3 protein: CASIARGLADTQYF; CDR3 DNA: TGTGCCAGCATCGCGAGGGGGTTGGCAGATACGCAGTATTTT
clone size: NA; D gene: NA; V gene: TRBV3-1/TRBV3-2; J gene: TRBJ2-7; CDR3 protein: CASSQERGPYEQYF; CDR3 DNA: TGTGCCAGCAGCCAAGAAAGGGGTCCCTACGAGCAGTACTTC
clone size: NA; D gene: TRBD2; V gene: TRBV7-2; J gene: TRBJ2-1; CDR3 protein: CASSLGGTSGGANEQFF; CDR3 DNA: TGTGCCAGCAGCTTAGGAGGGACTAGCGGGGGGGCCAATGAGCAGTTCTTC
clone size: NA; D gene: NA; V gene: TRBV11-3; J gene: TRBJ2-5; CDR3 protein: CASSNPGVWGETQYF; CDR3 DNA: TGTGCCAGCAGCAACCCGGGGGTGTGGGGGGAGACCCAGTACTTC
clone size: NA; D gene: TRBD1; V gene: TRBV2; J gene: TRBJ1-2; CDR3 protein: CASRLGTEYGYTF; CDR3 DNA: TGTGCCAGCAGGCTGGGGACAGAGTATGGCTACACCTTC
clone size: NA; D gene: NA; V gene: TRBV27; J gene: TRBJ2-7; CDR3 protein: CASSLSPGLSSEQYF; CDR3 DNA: TGTGCCAGCAGTTTAAGCCCGGGACTGTCCTCCGAGCAGTACTTC
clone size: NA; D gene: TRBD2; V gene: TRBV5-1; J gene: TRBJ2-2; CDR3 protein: CASSLQLAGAGELFF; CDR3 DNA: TGCGCCAGCAGCTTACAGCTAGCGGGGGCCGGGGAGCTGTTTTTT
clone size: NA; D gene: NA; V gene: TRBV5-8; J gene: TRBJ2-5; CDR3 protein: CASRTERWETQYF; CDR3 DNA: TGTGCCAGCAGGACCGAGCGTTGGGAGACCCAGTACTTC
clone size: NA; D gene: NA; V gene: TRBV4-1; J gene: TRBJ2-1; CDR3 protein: CASSQDPGRSYNEQFF; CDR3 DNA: TGCGCCAGCAGCCAAGATCCAGGGCGGTCCTACAATGAGCAGTTCTTC
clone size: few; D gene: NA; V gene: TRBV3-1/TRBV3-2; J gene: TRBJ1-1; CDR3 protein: CASSLREANTEAFF; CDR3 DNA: TGTGCCAGCAGCCTGAGAGAGGCGAACACTGAAGCTTTCTTT
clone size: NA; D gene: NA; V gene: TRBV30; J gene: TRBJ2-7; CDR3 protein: CAWGTGAWEQYF; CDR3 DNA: TGTGCCTGGGGAACCGGAGCCTGGGAGCAGTACTTC
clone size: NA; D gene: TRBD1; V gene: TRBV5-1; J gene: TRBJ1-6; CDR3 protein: CASSPDRVNSPLHF; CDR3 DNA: TGCGCCAGCAGCCCGGACAGGGTGAATTCACCCCTCCACTTT
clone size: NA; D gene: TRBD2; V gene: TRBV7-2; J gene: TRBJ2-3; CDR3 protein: CASSFPRTSGGADTQYF; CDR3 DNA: TGTGCCAGCAGCTTCCCCAGGACTAGCGGAGGGGCAGATACGCAGTATTTT
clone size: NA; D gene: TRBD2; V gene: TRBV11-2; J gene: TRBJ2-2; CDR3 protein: CASSGATSGSYGELFF; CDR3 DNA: TGTGCCAGCAGCGGCGCAACTAGCGGGAGTTACGGGGAGCTGTTTTTT
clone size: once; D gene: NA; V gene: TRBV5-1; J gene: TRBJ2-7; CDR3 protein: CASLPGTSYEQYF; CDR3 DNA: TGCGCCAGCCTTCCCGGGACTTCCTACGAGCAGTACTTC
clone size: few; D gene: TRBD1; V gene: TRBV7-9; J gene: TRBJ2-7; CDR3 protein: CASSYHWGTGNNEQYF; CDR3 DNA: TGTGCCAGCAGCTACCATTGGGGGACAGGGAACAACGAGCAGTACTTC
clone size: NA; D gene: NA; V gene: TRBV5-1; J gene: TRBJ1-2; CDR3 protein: CASSSDPGYGYTF; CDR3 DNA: TGCGCCAGCAGTAGTGACCCAGGCTATGGCTACACCTTC
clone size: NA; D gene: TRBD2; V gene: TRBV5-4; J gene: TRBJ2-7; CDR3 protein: CASSLGTSGGSYEQYF; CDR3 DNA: TGTGCCAGCAGCTTGGGGACTAGCGGAGGCTCCTACGAGCAGTACTTC
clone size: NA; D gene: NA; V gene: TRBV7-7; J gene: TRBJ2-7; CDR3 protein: CASSLNHRDEQYF; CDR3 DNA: TGTGCCAGCAGCTTAAACCACAGGGACGAGCAGTACTTC
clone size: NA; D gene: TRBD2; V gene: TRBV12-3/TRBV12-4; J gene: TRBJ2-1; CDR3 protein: CASSRTSIDEQFF; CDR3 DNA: TGTGCCAGCAGCCGGACTAGCATCGATGAGCAGTTCTTC
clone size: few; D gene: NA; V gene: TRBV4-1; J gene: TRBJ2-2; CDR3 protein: CASSQVDMGLLSGELFF; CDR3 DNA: TGCGCCAGCAGCCAAGTCGACATGGGGCTATTGTCCGGGGAGCTGTTTTTT
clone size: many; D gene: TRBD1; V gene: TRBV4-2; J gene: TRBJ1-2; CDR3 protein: CASSQPDRSIYGYTF; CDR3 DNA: TGTGCCAGCAGCCAACCGGACAGGTCTATCTATGGCTACACCTTC
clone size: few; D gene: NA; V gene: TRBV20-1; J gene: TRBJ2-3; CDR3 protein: CSAGATGSFTDTQYF; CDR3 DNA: TGCAGTGCTGGTGCGACAGGCTCTTTTACAGATACGCAGTATTTT
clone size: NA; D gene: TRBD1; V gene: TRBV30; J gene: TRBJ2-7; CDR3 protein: CAWSADRVNEQYF; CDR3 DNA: TGTGCCTGGAGTGCTGACAGGGTCAACGAGCAGTACTTC
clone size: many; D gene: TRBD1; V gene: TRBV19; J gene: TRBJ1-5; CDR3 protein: CASSMDRGQPQHF; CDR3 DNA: TGTGCCAGTAGTATGGACAGGGGGCAGCCCCAGCATTTT
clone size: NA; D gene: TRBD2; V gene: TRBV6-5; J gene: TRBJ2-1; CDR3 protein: CASSYSSGGAYNEQFF; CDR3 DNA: TGTGCCAGCAGTTACTCTAGCGGGGGGGCCTACAATGAGCAGTTCTTC
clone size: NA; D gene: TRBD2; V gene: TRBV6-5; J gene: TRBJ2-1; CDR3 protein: CASSRTSGSYNEQFF; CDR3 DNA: TGTGCCAGCAGTCGGACTAGCGGAAGTTACAATGAGCAGTTCTTC
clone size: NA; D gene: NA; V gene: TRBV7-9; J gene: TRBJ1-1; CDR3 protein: CASSSPAGFTEAFF; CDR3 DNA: TGTGCCAGCAGCTCACCCGCGGGGTTCACTGAAGCTTTCTTT
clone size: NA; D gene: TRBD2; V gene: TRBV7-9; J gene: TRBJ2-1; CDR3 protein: CASSLALAGTYNEQFF; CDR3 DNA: TGTGCCAGCAGCTTAGCCCTAGCGGGGACCTACAATGAGCAGTTCTTC
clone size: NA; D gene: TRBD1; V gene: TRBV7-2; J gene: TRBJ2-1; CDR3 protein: CASSPSGTGGREQFF; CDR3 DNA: TGTGCCAGCAGCCCTAGTGGGACAGGGGGCAGAGAGCAGTTCTTC
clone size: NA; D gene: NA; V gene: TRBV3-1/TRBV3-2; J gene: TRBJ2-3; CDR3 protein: CASSHDGGDTQYF; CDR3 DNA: TGTGCCAGCAGTCACGATGGGGGGGATACGCAGTATTTT
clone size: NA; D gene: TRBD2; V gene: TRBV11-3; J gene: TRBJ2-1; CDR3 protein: CASSWGASGNHEQFF; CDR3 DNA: TGTGCCAGCAGCTGGGGGGCTAGCGGGAATCATGAGCAGTTCTTC
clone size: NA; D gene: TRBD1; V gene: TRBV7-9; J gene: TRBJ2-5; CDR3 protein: CASSLTGSNTQETQYF; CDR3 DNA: TGTGCCAGCAGCCTGACAGGGTCTAACACCCAAGAGACCCAGTACTTC
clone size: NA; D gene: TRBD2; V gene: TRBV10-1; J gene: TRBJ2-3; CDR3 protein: CASSESPAGGTDTQYF; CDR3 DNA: TGCGCCAGCAGTGAGTCCCCAGCGGGGGGCACAGATACGCAGTATTTT
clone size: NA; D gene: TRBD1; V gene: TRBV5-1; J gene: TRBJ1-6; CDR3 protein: CASSWGQGSSPLHF; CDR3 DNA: TGCGCCAGCAGCTGGGGACAGGGGTCTTCACCCCTCCACTTT
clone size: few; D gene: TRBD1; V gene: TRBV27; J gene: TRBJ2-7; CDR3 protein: CASSLYTGAYEQYF; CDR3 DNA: TGTGCCAGCAGTTTATACACAGGGGCATACGAGCAGTACTTC
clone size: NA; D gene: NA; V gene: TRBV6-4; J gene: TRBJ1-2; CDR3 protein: CASSAGSNYGYTF; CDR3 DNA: TGTGCCAGCAGTGCGGGGAGTAACTATGGCTACACCTTC
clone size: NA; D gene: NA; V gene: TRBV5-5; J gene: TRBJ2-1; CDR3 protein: CASSLPSGTLRDEQFF; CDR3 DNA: TGTGCCAGCAGCTTGCCCTCTGGGACTCTTAGGGATGAGCAGTTCTTC
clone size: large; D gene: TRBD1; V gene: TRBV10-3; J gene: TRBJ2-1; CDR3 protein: CAISGTGTGGGEQFF; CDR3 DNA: TGTGCCATCAGTGGGACCGGGACAGGGGGTGGTGAGCAGTTCTTC
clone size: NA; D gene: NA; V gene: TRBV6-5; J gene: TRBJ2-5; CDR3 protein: CASRKLLLETQYF; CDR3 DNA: TGTGCCAGCAGGAAGCTCCTTCTGGAGACCCAGTACTTC